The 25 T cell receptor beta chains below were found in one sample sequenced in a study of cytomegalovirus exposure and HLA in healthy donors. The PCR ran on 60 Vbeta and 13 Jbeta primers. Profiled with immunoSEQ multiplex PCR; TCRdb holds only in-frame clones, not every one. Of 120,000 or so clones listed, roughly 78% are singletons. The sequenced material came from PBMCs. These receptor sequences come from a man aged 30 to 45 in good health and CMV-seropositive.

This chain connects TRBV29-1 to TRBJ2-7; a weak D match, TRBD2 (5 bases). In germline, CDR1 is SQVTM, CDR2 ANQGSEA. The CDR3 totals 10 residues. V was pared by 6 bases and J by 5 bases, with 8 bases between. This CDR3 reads CSVLVHEQYF. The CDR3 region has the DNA TGCAGCGTACTAGTACACGAGCAGTACTTC.

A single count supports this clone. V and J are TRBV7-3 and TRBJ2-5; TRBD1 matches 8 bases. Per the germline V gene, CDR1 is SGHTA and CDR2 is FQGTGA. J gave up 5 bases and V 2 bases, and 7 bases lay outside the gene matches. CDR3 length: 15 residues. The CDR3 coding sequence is TGTGCCAGCAGCTTAGACAGGGGAAGAGGGGAGACCCAGTACTTC. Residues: CASSLDRGRGETQYF.

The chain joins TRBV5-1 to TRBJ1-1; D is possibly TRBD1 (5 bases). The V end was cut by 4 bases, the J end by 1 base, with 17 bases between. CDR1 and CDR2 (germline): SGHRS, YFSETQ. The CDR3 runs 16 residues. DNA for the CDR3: TGCGCCAGCAGCCCAGGGTCCAGCTTACCGAACACTGAAGCTTTCTTT. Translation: CASSPGSSLPNTEAFF.

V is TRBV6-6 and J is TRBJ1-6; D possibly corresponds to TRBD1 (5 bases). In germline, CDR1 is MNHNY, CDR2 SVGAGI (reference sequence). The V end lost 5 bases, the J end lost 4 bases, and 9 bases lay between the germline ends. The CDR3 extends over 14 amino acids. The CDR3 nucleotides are TGTGCCAGCAGTGCGGGACCGTATAATTCACCCCTCCACTTT. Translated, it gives CASSAGPYNSPLHF.

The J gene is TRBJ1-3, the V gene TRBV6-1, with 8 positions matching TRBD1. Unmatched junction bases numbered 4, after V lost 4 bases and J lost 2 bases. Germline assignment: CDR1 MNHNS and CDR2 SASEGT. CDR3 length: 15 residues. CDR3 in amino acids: CASSVQGEAGNTIYF. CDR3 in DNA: TGTGCCAGCAGTGTACAGGGGGAGGCTGGAAACACCATATATTTT.

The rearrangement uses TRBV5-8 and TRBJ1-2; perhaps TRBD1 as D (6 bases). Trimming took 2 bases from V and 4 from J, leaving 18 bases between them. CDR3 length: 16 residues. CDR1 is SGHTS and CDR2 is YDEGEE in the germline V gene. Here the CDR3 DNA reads TGTGCCAGCAGCTTATCCTTCAGTTACAGGGTCTATGGCTACACCTTC. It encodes CASSLSFSYRVYGYTF.

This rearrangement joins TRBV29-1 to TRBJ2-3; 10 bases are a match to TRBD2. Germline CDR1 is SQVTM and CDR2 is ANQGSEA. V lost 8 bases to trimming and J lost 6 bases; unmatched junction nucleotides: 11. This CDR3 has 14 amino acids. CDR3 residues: CSLISGGYLDTQYF. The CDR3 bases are TGCAGCTTGATTAGCGGGGGGTACTTGGATACGCAGTATTTT.

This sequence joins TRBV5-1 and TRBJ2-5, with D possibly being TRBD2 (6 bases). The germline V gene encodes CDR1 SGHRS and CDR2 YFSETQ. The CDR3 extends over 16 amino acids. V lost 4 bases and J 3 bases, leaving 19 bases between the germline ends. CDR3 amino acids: CASSRDGTYDEETQYF. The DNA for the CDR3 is TGCGCCAGCAGCCGGGACGGGACTTACGACGAAGAGACCCAGTACTTC. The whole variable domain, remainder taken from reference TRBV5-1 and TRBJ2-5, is KAGVTQTPRYLIKTRGQQVTLSCSPISGHRSVSWYQQTPGQGLQFLFEYFSETQRNKGNFPGRFSGRQFSNSRSEMNVSTLELGDSALYLCASSRDGTYDEETQYFGPGTRLLVL.

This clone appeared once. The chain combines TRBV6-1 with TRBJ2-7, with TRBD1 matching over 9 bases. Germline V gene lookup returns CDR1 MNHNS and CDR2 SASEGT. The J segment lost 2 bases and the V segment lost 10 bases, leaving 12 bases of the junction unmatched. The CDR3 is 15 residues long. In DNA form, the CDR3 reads TGTGCCACGCGTCTACAGGGGGCCTCGCCCTACGAGCAGTACTTC. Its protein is CATRLQGASPYEQYF.

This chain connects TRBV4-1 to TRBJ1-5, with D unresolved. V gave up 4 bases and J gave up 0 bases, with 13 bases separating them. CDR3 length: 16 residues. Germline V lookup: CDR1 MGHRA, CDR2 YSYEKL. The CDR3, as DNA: TGCGCCAGCAGCCTACGCACAGAACTTAGCAATCAGCCCCAGCATTTT. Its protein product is CASSLRTELSNQPQHF.

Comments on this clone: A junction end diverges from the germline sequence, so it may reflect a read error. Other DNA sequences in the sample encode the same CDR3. Here the CDR3 reads CASTPRLATYEQYF. The CDR3 DNA follows: TGTGCCAGCACCCCACGACTAGCCACCTACGAACAGTACTTC. The J gene is TRBJ2-7, the V gene TRBV6-5; 7 bases match TRBD2. Germline V gene lookup returns CDR1 MNHEY and CDR2 SVGAGI. The CDR3 length is 14 residues.

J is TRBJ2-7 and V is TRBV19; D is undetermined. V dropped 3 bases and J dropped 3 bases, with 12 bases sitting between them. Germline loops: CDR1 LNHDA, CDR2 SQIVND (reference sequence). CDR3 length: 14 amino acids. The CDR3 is CASSIHSQIYEQYF. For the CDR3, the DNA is TGTGCCAGTAGTATCCATTCACAGATCTACGAGCAGTACTTC.

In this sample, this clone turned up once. CDR3 loop: CASSLAGGYEQYF. In DNA form, the CDR3 reads TGTGCCAGCAGTTTAGCGGGGGGTTACGAGCAGTACTTC. This sequence joins TRBV6-5 and TRBJ2-5; 10 bases align to TRBD2. The assigned J gene may be wrong: the sequence end matches TRBJ2-7 better. This CDR3 has 13 amino acids. Germline V gives CDR1 MNHEY, CDR2 SVGAGI.

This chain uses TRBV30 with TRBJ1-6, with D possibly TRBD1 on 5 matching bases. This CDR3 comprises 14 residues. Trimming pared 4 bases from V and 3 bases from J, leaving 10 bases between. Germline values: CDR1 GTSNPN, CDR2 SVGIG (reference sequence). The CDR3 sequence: CAWNKGLYNSPLHF. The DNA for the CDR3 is TGTGCCTGGAATAAGGGACTCTATAATTCACCCCTCCACTTT.

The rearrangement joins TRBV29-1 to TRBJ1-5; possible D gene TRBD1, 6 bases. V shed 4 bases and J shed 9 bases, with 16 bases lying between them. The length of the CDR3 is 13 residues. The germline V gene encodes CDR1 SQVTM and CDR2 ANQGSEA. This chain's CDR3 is CSVVDTGLGPQHF. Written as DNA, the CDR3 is TGCAGCGTTGTAGACACAGGGCTTGGGCCCCAGCATTTT.

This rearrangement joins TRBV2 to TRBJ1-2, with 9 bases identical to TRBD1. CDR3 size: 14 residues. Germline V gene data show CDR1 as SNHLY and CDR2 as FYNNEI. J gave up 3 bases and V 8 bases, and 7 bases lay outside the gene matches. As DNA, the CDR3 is TGTGCCAGCTCTGACAGGGGGGCCGACTATGGCTACACCTTC. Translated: CASSDRGADYGYTF.

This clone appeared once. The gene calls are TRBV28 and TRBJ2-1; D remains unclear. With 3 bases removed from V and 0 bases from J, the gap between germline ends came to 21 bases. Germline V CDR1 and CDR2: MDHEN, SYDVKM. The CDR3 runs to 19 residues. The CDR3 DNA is TGTGCCAGCAGTTTGACTTCACCTCTTACACCGAGCTCCTACAATGAGCAGTTCTTC. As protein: CASSLTSPLTPSSYNEQFF.

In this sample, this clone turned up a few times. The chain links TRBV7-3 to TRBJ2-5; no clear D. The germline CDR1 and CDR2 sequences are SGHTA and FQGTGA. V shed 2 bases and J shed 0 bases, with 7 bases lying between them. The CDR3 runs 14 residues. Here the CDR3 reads CASSLEANQETQYF. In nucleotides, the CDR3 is TGTGCCAGCAGCTTAGAAGCCAACCAAGAGACCCAGTACTTC.

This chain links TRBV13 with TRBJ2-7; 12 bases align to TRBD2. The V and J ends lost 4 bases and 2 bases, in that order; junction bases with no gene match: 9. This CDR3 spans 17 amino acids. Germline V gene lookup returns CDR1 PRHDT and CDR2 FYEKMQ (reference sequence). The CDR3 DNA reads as TGTGCCAGCAGCTCGAACGGACTAGCGGGGACCGCCTACGAGCAGTACTTC. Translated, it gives CASSSNGLAGTAYEQYF.

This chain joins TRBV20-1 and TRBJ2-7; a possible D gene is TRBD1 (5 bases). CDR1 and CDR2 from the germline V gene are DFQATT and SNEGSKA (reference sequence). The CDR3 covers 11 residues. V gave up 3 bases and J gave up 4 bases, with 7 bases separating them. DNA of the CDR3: TGCAGTGCTAGGGACAAATACGAGCAGTACTTC. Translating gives CSARDKYEQYF.

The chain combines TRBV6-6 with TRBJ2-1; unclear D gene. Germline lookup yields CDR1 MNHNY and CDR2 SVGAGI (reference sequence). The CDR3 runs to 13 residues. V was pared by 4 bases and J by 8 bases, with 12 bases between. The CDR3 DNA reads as TGTGCCAGCAGTTCCCCCGAACACCATGAGCAGTTCTTC. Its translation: CASSSPEHHEQFF.

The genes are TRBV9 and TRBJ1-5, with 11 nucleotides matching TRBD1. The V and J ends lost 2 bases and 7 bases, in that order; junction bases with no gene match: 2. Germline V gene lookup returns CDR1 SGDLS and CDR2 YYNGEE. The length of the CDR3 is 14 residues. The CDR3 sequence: CASSVGQGDQPQHF. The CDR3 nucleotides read TGTGCCAGCAGCGTGGGACAGGGGGACCAGCCCCAGCATTTT.

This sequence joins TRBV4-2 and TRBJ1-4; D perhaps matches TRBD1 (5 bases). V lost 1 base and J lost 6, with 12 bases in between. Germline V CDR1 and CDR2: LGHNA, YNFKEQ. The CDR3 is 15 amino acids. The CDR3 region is CASSQGGQGYEKLFF. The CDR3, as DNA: TGTGCCAGCAGCCAAGGAGGCCAGGGATATGAAAAACTGTTTTTT.

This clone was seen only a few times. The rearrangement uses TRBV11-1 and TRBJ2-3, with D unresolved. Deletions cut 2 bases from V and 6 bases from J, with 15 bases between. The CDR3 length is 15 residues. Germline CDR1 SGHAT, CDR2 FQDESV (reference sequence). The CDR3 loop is CASSLNGRRSDTQYF. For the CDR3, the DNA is TGTGCCAGCAGCTTAAACGGCAGGCGAAGTGATACGCAGTATTTT.

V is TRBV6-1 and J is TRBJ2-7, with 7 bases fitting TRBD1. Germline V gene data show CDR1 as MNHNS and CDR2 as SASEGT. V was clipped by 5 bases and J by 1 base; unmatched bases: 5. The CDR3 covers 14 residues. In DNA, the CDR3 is TGTGCCAGCAGTCGTACAGGGGATTCCTACGAGCAGTACTTC. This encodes CASSRTGDSYEQYF.